This note documents a single T cell receptor (beta chain) sequence. The specificity of this receptor is unknown. Per-base qualities were not stored, and no clone one base away is much larger. Other DNA variants within this sample encode the same CDR3. TCRbeta CDR3 regions were amplified from genomic DNA by means of the immunoSEQ Assay, a bias-controlled multiplex PCR. The original methods were these. The number of nucleated cells in each sample was estimated by amplification of reference gene primers within the assay. Sequence reads were collapsed and filtered to measure the absolute abundance of every unique TCRbeta CDR3 rearrangement. For each sample, productive Simpson clonality was calculated as the square root of Simpson's diversity index over productive rearrangements. TCRdb took over this immuneACCESS table, retaining in-frame rearrangements with V and J assigned. Such tables are incomplete; in checked studies, under half of the missing clones stem from an unresolved V gene, and the remainder is unexplained. D and trimming come from the DNA, and the V and J calls and clone size come from that table. In this sample the table shows a few hundred thousand clones, over 80% of which occur a single time. The ten biggest clones cover 4.6% of the sample.

The CDR3 has 15 amino acids, counting the end cysteine and phenylalanine. Here the CDR3 DNA is all that survives: 45 bases in frame from base 1. The germline V and J ends show losses of 0 bases and 0 bases respectively, and no gene match explains 1 base of the junction. From the germline V gene, CDR1 is MNHEY and CDR2 is SVGEGT. Samples from volunteer blood donors who had recovered from COVID-19 were contributed by a second Seattle source. Each collaborating institution followed its own protocols to collect whole blood in K2EDTA tubes. Collaborator samples were shipped for TCRbeta analysis as frozen whole blood, isolated PBMCs, or DNA extracted from either sample type. This entry is derived from a study of blood T cell repertoires in COVID-19 (dated by TCRdb to 2018 to 2021). Turning to the overall study: Samples from collaborators originated in the United States, Italy and Spain and spanned both the acute and convalescent phases of COVID-19. The material from the prospective study consisted of cDNA or gDNA derived from T cells, B-cell-depleted T cells, or PBMCs. Deeply sampled blood TCRbeta repertoires from subjects exposed to, actively infected with, or recovered from COVID-19 were included in the dataset. The repertoires were made available in a free public database intended to serve as a resource for research on the immune response to SARS-CoV-2. The samples were drawn from two sources: the first 160 participants of the ongoing ImmuneRACE study, and fewer than 1,500 subjects contributed by 6 global collaborators. A de-identified subject ID, COVID-19 status, age in years and sex were almost always included in the sample metadata. Where available, HLA class I and class II types were obtained from metadata supplied by the sample provider rather than from assay-based typing. Summary of the overall study and its limitations: The quantity of clinical and demographic metadata differed by source and by participant and was supplied without curation.

The V and J genes are TRBV6-2 or TRBV6-3 and TRBJ2-7; the junction holds 8 bases that match TRBD2. The sequence came from a man in his sixties who had recovered from COVID-19. Specimen: peripheral blood. Here the CDR3 is given as CASSYSSGSSYEQYF. The nucleotide sequence is given as TGTGCCAGCAGTTACTCAAGCGGGAGCTCCTACGAGCAGTACTTC.